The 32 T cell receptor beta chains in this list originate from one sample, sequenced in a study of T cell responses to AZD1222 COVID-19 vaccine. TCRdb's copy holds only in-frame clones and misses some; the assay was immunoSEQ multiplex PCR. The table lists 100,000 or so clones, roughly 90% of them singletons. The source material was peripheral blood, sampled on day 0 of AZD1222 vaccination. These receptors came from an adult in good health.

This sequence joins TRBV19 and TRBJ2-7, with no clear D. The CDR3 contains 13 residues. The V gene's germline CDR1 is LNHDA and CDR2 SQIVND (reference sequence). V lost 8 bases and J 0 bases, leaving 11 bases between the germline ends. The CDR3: CASARARSYEQYF. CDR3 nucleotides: TGTGCCAGTGCAAGGGCCCGCTCCTACGAGCAGTACTTC.

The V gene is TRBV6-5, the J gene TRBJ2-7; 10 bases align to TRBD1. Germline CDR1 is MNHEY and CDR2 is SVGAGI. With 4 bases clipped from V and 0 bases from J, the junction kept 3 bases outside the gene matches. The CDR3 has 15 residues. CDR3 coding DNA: TGTGCCAGCAGTTCTCGGACAGGGGGCTCCTACGAGCAGTACTTC. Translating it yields CASSSRTGGSYEQYF.

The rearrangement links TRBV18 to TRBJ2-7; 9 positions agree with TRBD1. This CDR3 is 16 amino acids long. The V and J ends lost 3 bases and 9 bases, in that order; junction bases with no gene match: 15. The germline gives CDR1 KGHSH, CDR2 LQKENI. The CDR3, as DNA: TGTGCCAGCTCACCCCCCGTGGGGACAGGGACCCGGAGGCAGTACTTC. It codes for CASSPPVGTGTRRQYF.

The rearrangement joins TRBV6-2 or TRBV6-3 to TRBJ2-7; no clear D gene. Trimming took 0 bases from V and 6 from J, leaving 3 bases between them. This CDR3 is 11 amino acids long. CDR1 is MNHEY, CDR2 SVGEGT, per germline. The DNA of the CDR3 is TGTGCCAGCAGTTACTCCCTCGAGCAGTACTTC. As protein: CASSYSLEQYF.

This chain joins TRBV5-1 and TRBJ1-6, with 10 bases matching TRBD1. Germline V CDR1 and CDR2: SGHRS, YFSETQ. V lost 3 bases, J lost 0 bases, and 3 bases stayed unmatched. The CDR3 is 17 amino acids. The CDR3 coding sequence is TGCGCCAGCAGCTCGGGACAGGGGAGCTCCTATAATTCACCCCTCCACTTT. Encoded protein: CASSSGQGSSYNSPLHF.

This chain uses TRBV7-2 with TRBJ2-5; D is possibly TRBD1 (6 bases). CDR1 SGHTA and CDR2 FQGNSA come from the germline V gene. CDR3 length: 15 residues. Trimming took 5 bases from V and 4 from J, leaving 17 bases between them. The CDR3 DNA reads TGTGCCAGCAGCCCGGAAACAGGGCGGATAGAGACCCAGTACTTC. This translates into CASSPETGRIETQYF.

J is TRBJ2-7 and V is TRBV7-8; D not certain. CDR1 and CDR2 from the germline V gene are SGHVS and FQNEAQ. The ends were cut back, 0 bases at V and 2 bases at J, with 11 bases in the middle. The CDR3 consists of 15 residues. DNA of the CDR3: TGTGCCAGCAGCTTAGCGCGAGGTCTAGCCTACGAGCAGTACTTC. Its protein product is CASSLARGLAYEQYF.

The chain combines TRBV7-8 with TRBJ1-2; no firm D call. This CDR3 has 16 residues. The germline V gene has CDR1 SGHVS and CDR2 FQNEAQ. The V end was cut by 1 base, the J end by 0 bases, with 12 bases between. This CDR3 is CASSLVGVQANYGYTF. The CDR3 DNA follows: TGTGCCAGCAGCTTAGTAGGTGTCCAGGCTAACTATGGCTACACCTTC.

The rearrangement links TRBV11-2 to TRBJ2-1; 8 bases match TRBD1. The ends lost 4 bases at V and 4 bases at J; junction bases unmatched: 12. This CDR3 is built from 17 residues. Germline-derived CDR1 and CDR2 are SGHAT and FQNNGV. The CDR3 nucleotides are TGTGCCAGCAGCTCCAGGGCGGGGCAGGGGGCATACAATGAGCAGTTCTTC. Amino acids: CASSSRAGQGAYNEQFF.

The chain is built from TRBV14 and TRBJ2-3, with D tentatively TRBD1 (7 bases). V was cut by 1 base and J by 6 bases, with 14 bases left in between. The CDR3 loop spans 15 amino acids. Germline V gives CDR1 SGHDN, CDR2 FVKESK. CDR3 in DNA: TGTGCCAGCAGCCAAGTGACAGGGAGGTTGGATACGCAGTATTTT. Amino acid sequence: CASSQVTGRLDTQYF.

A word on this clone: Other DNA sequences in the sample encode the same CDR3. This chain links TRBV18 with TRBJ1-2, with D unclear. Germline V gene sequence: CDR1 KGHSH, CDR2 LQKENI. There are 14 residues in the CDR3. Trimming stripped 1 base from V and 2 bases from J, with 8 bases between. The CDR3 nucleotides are TGTGCCAGCTCACCACAGGGCTCCAACTATGGCTACACCTTC. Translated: CASSPQGSNYGYTF.

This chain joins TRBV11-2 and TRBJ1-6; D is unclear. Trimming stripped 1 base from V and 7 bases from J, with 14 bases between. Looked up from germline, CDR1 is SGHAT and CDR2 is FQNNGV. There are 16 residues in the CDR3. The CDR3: CASSLGGYGINSPLHF. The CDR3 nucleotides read TGTGCCAGCAGCTTAGGAGGCTATGGGATCAATTCACCCCTCCACTTT. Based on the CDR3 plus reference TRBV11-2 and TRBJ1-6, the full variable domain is EAGVAQSPRYKIIEKRQSVAFWCNPISGHATLYWYQQILGQGPKLLIQFQNNGVVDDSQLPKDRFSAERLKGVDSTLKIQPAKLEDSAVYLCASSLGGYGINSPLHFGNGTRLTVT.

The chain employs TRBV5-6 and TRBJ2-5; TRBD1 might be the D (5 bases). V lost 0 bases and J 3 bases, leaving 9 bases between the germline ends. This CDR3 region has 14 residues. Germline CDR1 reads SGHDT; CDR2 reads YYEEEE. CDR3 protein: CASSLGQGKETQYF. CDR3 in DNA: TGTGCCAGCAGCTTGGGGCAGGGCAAAGAGACCCAGTACTTC. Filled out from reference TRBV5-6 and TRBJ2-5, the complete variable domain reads DAGVTQSPTHLIKTRGQQVTLRCSPKSGHDTVSWYQQALGQGPQFIFQYYEEEERQRGNFPDRFSGHQFPNYSSELNVNALLLGDSALYLCASSLGQGKETQYFGPGTRLLVL.

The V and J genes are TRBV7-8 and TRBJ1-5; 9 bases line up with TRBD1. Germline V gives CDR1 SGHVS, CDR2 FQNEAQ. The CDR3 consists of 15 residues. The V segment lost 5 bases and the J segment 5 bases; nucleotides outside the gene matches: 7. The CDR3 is CASSREGQGDQPQHF. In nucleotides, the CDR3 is TGTGCCAGCAGCCGAGAGGGACAGGGTGATCAGCCCCAGCATTTT. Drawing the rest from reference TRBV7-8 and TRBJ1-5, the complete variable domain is GAGVSQSPRYKVAKRGQDVALRCDPISGHVSLFWYQQALGQGPEFLTYFQNEAQLDKSGLPSDRFFAERPEGSVSTLKIQRTQQEDSAVYLCASSREGQGDQPQHFGDGTRLSIL.

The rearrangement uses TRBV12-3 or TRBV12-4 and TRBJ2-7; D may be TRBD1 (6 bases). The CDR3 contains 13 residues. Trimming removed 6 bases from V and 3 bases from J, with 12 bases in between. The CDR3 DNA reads TGTGCCAGCAGCCAAAGGACAGTCTACGAGCAGTACTTC. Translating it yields CASSQRTVYEQYF.

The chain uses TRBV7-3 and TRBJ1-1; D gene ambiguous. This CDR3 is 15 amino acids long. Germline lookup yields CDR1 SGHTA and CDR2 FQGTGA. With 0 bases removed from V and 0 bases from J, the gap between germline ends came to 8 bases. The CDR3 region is CASSLTMAVNTEAFF. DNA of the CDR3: TGTGCCAGCAGCTTAACGATGGCGGTGAACACTGAAGCTTTCTTT.

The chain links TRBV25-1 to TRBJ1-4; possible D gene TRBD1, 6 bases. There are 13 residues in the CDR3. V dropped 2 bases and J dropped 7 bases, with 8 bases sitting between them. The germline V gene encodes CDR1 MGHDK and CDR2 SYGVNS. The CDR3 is CASSEVRGEKLFF. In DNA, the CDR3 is TGTGCCAGCAGTGAAGTCAGGGGTGAAAAACTGTTTTTT.

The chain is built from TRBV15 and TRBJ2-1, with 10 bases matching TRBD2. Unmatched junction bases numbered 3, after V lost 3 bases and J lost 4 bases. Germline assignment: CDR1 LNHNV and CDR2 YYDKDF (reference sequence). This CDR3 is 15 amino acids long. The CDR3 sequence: CATSSSSGGYNEQFF. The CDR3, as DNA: TGTGCCACCAGCAGCTCTAGCGGGGGTTACAATGAGCAGTTCTTC. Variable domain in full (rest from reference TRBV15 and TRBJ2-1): DAMVIQNPRYQVTQFGKPVTLSCSQTLNHNVMYWYQQKSSQAPKLLFHYYDKDFNNEADTPDNFQSRRPNTSFCFLDIRSPGLGDTAMYLCATSSSSGGYNEQFFGPGTRLTVL.

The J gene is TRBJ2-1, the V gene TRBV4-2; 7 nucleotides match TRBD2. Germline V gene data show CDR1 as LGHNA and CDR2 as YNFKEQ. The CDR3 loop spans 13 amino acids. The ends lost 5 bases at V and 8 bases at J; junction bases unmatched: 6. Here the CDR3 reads CASSKVGGDEQFF. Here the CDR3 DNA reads TGTGCCAGCAGCAAAGTTGGGGGGGATGAGCAGTTCTTC.

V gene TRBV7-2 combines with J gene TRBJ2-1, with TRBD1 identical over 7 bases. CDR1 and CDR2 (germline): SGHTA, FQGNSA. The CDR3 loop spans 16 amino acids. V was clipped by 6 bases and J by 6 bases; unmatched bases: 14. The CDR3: CASSLSATGLFNEQFF. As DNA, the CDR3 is TGTGCCAGCAGTCTCTCGGCGACAGGGCTCTTCAATGAGCAGTTCTTC.

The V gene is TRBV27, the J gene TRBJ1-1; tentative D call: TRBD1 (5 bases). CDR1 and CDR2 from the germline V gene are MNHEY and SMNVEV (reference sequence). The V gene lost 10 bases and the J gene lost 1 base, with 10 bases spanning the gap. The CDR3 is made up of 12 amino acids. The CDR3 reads CATQDPNTEAFF. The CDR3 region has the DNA TGTGCCACACAGGACCCGAACACTGAAGCTTTCTTT.

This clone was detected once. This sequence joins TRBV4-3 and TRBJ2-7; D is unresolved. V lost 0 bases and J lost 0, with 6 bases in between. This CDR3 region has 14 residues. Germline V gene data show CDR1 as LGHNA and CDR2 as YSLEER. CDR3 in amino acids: CASSQEDGSYEQYF. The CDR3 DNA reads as TGCGCCAGCAGCCAAGAAGACGGCTCCTACGAGCAGTACTTC.

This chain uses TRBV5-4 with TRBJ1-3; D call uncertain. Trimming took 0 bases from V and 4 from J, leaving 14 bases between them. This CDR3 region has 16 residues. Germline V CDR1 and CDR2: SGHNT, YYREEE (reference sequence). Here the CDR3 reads CASSLDVGPRGNTIYF. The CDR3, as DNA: TGTGCCAGCAGCTTGGACGTAGGTCCCCGCGGAAACACCATATATTTT.

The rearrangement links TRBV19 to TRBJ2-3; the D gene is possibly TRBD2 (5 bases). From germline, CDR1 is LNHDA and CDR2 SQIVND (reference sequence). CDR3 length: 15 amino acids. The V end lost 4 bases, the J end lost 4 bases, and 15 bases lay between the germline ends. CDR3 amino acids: CASSNTRELADTQYF. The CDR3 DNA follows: TGTGCCAGTAGTAACACCCGGGAACTGGCAGATACGCAGTATTTT.

DNA of the CDR3: TGTGCTAGTGGCCAGTCTGACAACGCCTACGAGCAGTACTTC. The encoded protein is CASGQSDNAYEQYF. This chain uses TRBV12-5 with TRBJ2-7, with D unclear. The CDR3 spans 14 residues. CDR1 is LGHNT, CDR2 FRNRAP, per germline. V was clipped by 6 bases and J by 2 bases, with 14 bases between them.

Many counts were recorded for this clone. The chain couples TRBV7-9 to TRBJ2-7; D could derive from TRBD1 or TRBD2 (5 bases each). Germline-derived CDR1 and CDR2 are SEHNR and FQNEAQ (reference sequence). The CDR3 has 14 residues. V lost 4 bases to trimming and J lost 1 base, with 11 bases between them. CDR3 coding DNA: TGTGCCAGCAGCTCCCGGGACGAATCCTACGAGCAGTACTTC. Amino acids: CASSSRDESYEQYF.

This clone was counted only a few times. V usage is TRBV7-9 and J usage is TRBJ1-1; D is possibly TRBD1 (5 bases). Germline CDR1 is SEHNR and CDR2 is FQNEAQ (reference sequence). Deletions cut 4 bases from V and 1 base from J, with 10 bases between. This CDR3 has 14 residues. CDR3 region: CASSSRGSNTEAFF. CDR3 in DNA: TGTGCCAGCAGCTCTCGGGGGTCGAACACTGAAGCTTTCTTT.

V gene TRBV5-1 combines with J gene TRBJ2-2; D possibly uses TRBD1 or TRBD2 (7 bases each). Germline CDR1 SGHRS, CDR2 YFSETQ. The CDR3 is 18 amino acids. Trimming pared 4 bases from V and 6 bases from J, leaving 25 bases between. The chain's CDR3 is CASSPSGGGGRQAGELFF. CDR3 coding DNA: TGCGCCAGCAGCCCCTCGGGGGGAGGGGGCCGGCAAGCCGGGGAGCTGTTTTTT. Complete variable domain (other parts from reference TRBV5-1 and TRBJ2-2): KAGVTQTPRYLIKTRGQQVTLSCSPISGHRSVSWYQQTPGQGLQFLFEYFSETQRNKGNFPGRFSGRQFSNSRSEMNVSTLELGDSALYLCASSPSGGGGRQAGELFFGEGSRLTVL.

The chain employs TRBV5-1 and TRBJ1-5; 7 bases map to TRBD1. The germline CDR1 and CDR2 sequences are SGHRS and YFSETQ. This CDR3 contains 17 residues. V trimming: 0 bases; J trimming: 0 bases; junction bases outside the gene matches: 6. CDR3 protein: CASSLGQGEYSNQPQHF. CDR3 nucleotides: TGCGCCAGCAGCTTGGGCCAGGGGGAGTATAGCAATCAGCCCCAGCATTTT.

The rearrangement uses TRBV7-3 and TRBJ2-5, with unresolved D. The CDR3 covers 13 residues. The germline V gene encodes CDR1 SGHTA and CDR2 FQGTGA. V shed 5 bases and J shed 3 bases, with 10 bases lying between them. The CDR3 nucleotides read TGTGCCAGCAGCCCCAGACGAGAAGAGACCCAGTACTTC. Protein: CASSPRREETQYF.

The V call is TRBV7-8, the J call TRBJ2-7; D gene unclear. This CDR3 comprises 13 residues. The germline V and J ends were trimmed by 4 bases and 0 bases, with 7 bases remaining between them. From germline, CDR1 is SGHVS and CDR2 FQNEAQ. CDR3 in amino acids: CASSSLASYEQYF. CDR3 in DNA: TGTGCCAGCAGCTCACTGGCCTCCTACGAGCAGTACTTC.

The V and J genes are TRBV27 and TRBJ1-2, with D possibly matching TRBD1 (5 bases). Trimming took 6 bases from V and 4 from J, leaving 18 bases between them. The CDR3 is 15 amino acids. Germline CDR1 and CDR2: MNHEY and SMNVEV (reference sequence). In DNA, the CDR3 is TGTGCCAGCAGCTCGGTAGGGAGGGGAACCTATGGCTACACCTTC. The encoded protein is CASSSVGRGTYGYTF.